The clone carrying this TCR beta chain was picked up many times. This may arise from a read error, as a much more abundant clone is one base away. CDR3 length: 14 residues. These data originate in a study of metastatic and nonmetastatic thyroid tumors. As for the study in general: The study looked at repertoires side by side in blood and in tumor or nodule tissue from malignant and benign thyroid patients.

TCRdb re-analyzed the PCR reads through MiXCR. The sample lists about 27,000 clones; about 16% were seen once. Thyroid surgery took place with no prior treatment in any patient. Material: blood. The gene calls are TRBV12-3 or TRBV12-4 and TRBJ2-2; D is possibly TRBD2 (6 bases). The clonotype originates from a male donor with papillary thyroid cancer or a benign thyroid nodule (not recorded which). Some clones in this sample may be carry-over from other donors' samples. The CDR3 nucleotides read TGTGCCATAAGTTTGGCACCGAACACCGGGGGGCTGTTTTTT. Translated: CAISLAPNTGGLFF.